The TCR beta chain under discussion was sequenced for a study of T-cell memory formation after mild COVID-19. This clonotype was picked up a small number of times. MiXCR, run by TCRdb on the 5' RACE reads, gives a single entry per CDR3 protein. This sample has about 140,000 distinct CDR3 sequences, with less than 20% found just once. The TCR originated in an adult woman who had mild COVID-19 (a few samples of this study predate the infection). Cell type and time point are not known. The sequenced sample consisted of PBMCs or a T cell subset sorted from them (not recorded which).

The CDR3 coding sequence is TGTGCCAGCAGACTGCGGACTAGCGGCACTAGCACAGATACGCAGTATTTT. As protein: CASRLRTSGTSTDTQYF. V usage is TRBV7-2 and J usage is TRBJ2-3; 10 bases match TRBD2. The CDR3 extends over 17 amino acids. The junction had 9 bases not matched to a gene; V was cut back by 6 bases and J by 0 bases. Germline CDR1 and CDR2: SGHTA and FQGNSA. Looking up the rest from reference TRBV7-2 and TRBJ2-3 gives the full variable domain: GAGVSQSPSNKVTEKGKDVELRCDPISGHTALYWYRQSLGQGLEFLIYFQGNSAPDKSGLPSDRFSAERTGGSVSTLTIQRTQQEDSAVYLCASRLRTSGTSTDTQYFGPGTRLTVL.